The rows below give T cell receptor beta chains drawn from one sample of a study of blood T cell repertoires in COVID-19. The protocol was immunoSEQ multiplex PCR, while the TCRdb copy is restricted to in-frame clones and leaves out a portion. The data hold roughly 200,000 clones, with around 83% observed a single time. Sequencing was performed on peripheral blood. The receptors here all came from a man between 35 and 55 years old with active or convalescent COVID-19. Both conserved end residues are part of each CDR3. The D gene is left open where the match is weak. Clone size is stated in some rows and not others, as once, few, many or a class when expanded.

v_call: TRBV10-3; j_call: TRBJ1-2; d_call: NA; clone_size: NA; cdr3_nt: TGTGCCATCAGTGAGCCTACTACAGGGTCCGCCTATGGCTACACCTTC; cdr3_aa: CAISEPTTGSAYGYTF
v_call: TRBV7-9; j_call: TRBJ1-2; d_call: TRBD1; clone_size: NA; cdr3_nt: TGTGCCAGCAGCCAAGGACAGGGGGCCTATGGCTACACCTTC; cdr3_aa: CASSQGQGAYGYTF
v_call: TRBV28; j_call: TRBJ2-5; d_call: TRBD1; clone_size: few; cdr3_nt: TGTGCCAGCAGCCGGACAGGGGGGGCAGAGACCCAGTACTTC; cdr3_aa: CASSRTGGAETQYF
v_call: TRBV5-8; j_call: TRBJ2-1; d_call: NA; clone_size: NA; cdr3_nt: TGTGCCAGCAGCTCTCCCCTGGGGGCTAGCGGCTACAATGAGCAGTTCTTC; cdr3_aa: CASSSPLGASGYNEQFF
v_call: TRBV19; j_call: TRBJ2-3; d_call: NA; clone_size: once; cdr3_nt: TGTGCCAGTAGTATCGGCCTAGGCCCCAGGGGGGGCACAGATACGCAGTATTTT; cdr3_aa: CASSIGLGPRGGTDTQYF
v_call: TRBV18; j_call: TRBJ1-1; d_call: TRBD1; clone_size: NA; cdr3_nt: TGTGCCAGCTCACCATCTACAGGGGGCTTGAACACTGAAGCTTTCTTT; cdr3_aa: CASSPSTGGLNTEAFF
v_call: TRBV30; j_call: TRBJ2-3; d_call: NA; clone_size: NA; cdr3_nt: TGTGCCTGGGGATCCGCAGATACGCAGTATTTT; cdr3_aa: CAWGSADTQYF
v_call: TRBV3-1/TRBV3-2; j_call: TRBJ2-7; d_call: NA; clone_size: NA; cdr3_nt: TGTGCCAGCAGCCAAGATCTCGCAGGGGACTACGAGCAGTACTTC; cdr3_aa: CASSQDLAGDYEQYF
v_call: TRBV10-3; j_call: TRBJ1-1; d_call: NA; clone_size: NA; cdr3_nt: TGTGCCATCAGTGAGTCGAGGGATGGCACTGAAGCTTTCTTT; cdr3_aa: CAISESRDGTEAFF
v_call: TRBV4-1; j_call: TRBJ1-1; d_call: NA; clone_size: NA; cdr3_nt: TGCGCCAGCAGCCAAGCCCCATTCGGGGGTACAGAAGCTTTCTTT; cdr3_aa: CASSQAPFGGTEAFF
v_call: TRBV3-1/TRBV3-2; j_call: TRBJ1-2; d_call: TRBD1; clone_size: NA; cdr3_nt: TGTGCCAGCAGCCCACCCGCCAGTAGGACAGGGGGGGCACATGGCTACACCTTC; cdr3_aa: CASSPPASRTGGAHGYTF
v_call: TRBV7-3; j_call: TRBJ2-3; d_call: TRBD1; clone_size: NA; cdr3_nt: TGTGCCAGCAGCTTGGGACAGGGGGCGCCTGGCACGCAGTATTTT; cdr3_aa: CASSLGQGAPGTQYF
v_call: TRBV12-3/TRBV12-4; j_call: TRBJ1-3; d_call: NA; clone_size: NA; cdr3_nt: TGTGCCAGCAGTTCCCGGAGGGGAAACACCATATATTTT; cdr3_aa: CASSSRRGNTIYF
v_call: TRBV3-1/TRBV3-2; j_call: TRBJ2-1; d_call: TRBD2; clone_size: NA; cdr3_nt: TGTGCCAGCAGCCGCTGGGACTATACCTACAATGAGCAGTTCTTC; cdr3_aa: CASSRWDYTYNEQFF
v_call: TRBV6-6; j_call: TRBJ2-7; d_call: NA; clone_size: NA; cdr3_nt: TGTGCCAGCTTGAAGGAGGGTTCCCCGGGCGAGCAGTACTTC; cdr3_aa: CASLKEGSPGEQYF
v_call: TRBV28; j_call: TRBJ1-5; d_call: TRBD1; clone_size: once; cdr3_nt: TGTGCCAGCAGCCCGGGACAGGGCAATCAGCCCCAGCATTTT; cdr3_aa: CASSPGQGNQPQHF
v_call: TRBV7-8; j_call: TRBJ1-6; d_call: NA; clone_size: NA; cdr3_nt: TGTGCCAGCAGCTTAACATGGAGTCGGCAGGGTAGTAATAATTCACCCCTCCACTTT; cdr3_aa: CASSLTWSRQGSNNSPLHF
v_call: TRBV5-1; j_call: TRBJ2-7; d_call: TRBD1; clone_size: once; cdr3_nt: TGCGCCAGCAGCTTGGGGACAGGGGTATCCTACGAGCAGTACTTC; cdr3_aa: CASSLGTGVSYEQYF
v_call: TRBV11-2; j_call: TRBJ2-7; d_call: TRBD1; clone_size: NA; cdr3_nt: TGTGCCAGCAGCTTAGGGACCGGACGGGACAGAAAAGCGTACGAGCAGTACTTC; cdr3_aa: CASSLGTGRDRKAYEQYF
v_call: TRBV6-5; j_call: TRBJ2-7; d_call: TRBD2; clone_size: NA; cdr3_nt: TGTGCCAGCAGAGCCTTAGCGGGAGCCTCCTACGAGCAGTACTTC; cdr3_aa: CASRALAGASYEQYF